Each of the 15 T cell receptor beta chains below was sequenced from the same sample in a study of T cells after somatic rescue of genetic block. The method was immunoSEQ multiplex PCR; TCRdb's version includes in-frame clones alone and lacks a portion of them. Of 60,000 to 75,000 clones in the sample, 92% were seen once. Sequencing input: peripheral blood mononuclear cells (PBMCs). The receptors here all came from a man aged 40-49 years.

Written as DNA, the CDR3 is TGTGCCAGCAGAAGCAACTCTGGAAACACCATATATTTT. Its translation is CASRSNSGNTIYF. This chain joins TRBV27 and TRBJ1-3, with D unresolved. The CDR3 runs to 13 residues. Germline CDR1 is MNHEY and CDR2 is SMNVEV (reference sequence). V lost 6 bases to trimming and J lost 0 bases, with 6 bases between them.

The gene calls are TRBV2 and TRBJ2-1; 11 positions match TRBD2. The J segment lost 5 bases and the V segment lost 10 bases, leaving 4 bases of the junction unmatched. CDR3 length: 13 amino acids. CDR1 and CDR2 (germline): SNHLY, FYNNEI. Here the CDR3 reads CATLAGGDNEQFF. Written as DNA, the CDR3 is TGTGCCACTCTAGCGGGGGGTGACAATGAGCAGTTCTTC.

The J gene is TRBJ2-4, the V gene TRBV7-2; D might be TRBD2 (7 bases). Per the germline V gene, CDR1 is SGHTA and CDR2 is FQGNSA. V lost 4 bases, J lost 7 bases, and 17 bases lay in between. This CDR3 spans 15 amino acids. The DNA of the CDR3 is TGTGCCAGCAGCTCTAGGGGTCGGGGGGCGAACATTCAGTACTTC. This encodes CASSSRGRGANIQYF. The variable domain in full, completed from reference TRBV7-2 and TRBJ2-4, reads GAGVSQSPSNKVTEKGKDVELRCDPISGHTALYWYRQSLGQGLEFLIYFQGNSAPDKSGLPSDRFSAERTGGSVSTLTIQRTQQEDSAVYLCASSSRGRGANIQYFGAGTRLSVL.

The rearrangement links TRBV27 to TRBJ2-1; D possibly matches TRBD1 or TRBD2 (6 bases each). The CDR3 has 15 residues. Trimming shortened V by 1 base and J by 8 bases, and 15 bases separated the two germline ends. Germline CDR1 reads MNHEY; CDR2 reads SMNVEV (reference sequence). CDR3 loop: CASSLYGGGRDEQFF. Written as DNA, the CDR3 is TGTGCCAGCAGTTTATACGGTGGGGGGCGCGATGAGCAGTTCTTC.

This chain connects TRBV18 to TRBJ2-5; TRBD1 matches 7 bases. Trimming took 2 bases from V and 4 from J; bases not matched to a gene: 1. Germline lookup yields CDR1 KGHSH and CDR2 LQKENI. This CDR3 has 13 amino acids. Here the CDR3 reads CASSPDRAETQYF. DNA for the CDR3: TGTGCCAGCTCACCAGACAGGGCAGAGACCCAGTACTTC.

This clone has just a few counts. The chain carries TRBV13 and TRBJ2-7; D is undetermined. V lost 5 bases, J lost 2 bases, and 10 bases lay in between. From germline, CDR1 is PRHDT and CDR2 FYEKMQ (reference sequence). The CDR3 runs 13 residues. CDR3 nucleotide sequence: TGTGCCAGCAGCCACAGTGCCACCTACGAGCAGTACTTC. Its translation: CASSHSATYEQYF. The full variable domain, in which reference TRBV13 and TRBJ2-7 provide the parts outside the CDR3, is AAGVIQSPRHLIKEKRETATLKCYPIPRHDTVYWYQQGPGQDPQFLISFYEKMQSDKGSIPDRFSAQQFSDYHSELNMSSLELGDSALYFCASSHSATYEQYFGPGTRLTVT.

This clone was found a few times. The chain joins TRBV12-5 to TRBJ2-1, with 9 nucleotides matching TRBD2. Germline CDR1 LGHNT, CDR2 FRNRAP. The CDR3 is 15 residues long. V lost 5 bases to trimming and J lost 6 bases; unmatched junction nucleotides: 8. The CDR3 spells CASGTQGTSFNEQFF. DNA of the CDR3: TGTGCTAGTGGTACACAAGGGACTAGCTTCAATGAGCAGTTCTTC.

The chain employs TRBV19 and TRBJ2-5, with 8 nucleotides matching TRBD1. The DNA end favors TRBJ2-7, so the J call may be wrong. Per the germline V gene, CDR1 is LNHDA and CDR2 is SQIVND (reference sequence). This CDR3 is 15 amino acids long. The CDR3 DNA is TGTGCCAGTAGTGCCGGGACAGGCGCCTCCTACGAGCAGTACTTC. Translated: CASSAGTGASYEQYF.

This clone appeared once. V and J are TRBV9 and TRBJ2-1; 11 bases agree with TRBD2. This CDR3 is built from 18 residues. V lost 0 bases, J lost 9 bases, and 14 bases stayed unmatched. In germline, CDR1 is SGDLS, CDR2 YYNGEE. The CDR3 loop reads CASSVAHITSGGPREQFF. As DNA, the CDR3 is TGTGCCAGCAGCGTAGCCCACATCACTAGCGGGGGTCCTCGTGAGCAGTTCTTC.

The chain couples TRBV7-6 to TRBJ1-4, with a weak D call TRBD1 (6 bases). The CDR3 totals 15 residues. Germline loops: CDR1 SGHVS, CDR2 FNYEAQ. Between the trimmed V and J ends, which lost 5 bases and 8 bases, there was a span of 18 bases. CDR3 amino acids: CASSPNRASAEKLFF. CDR3 sequence (DNA): TGTGCCAGCAGCCCCAACAGGGCGAGCGCAGAAAAACTGTTTTTT.

V usage is TRBV7-2 and J usage is TRBJ2-4, with D possibly being TRBD2 (5 bases). The CDR3 is made up of 17 amino acids. V lost 0 bases and J lost 7, with 19 bases in between. The V gene's germline CDR1 is SGHTA and CDR2 FQGNSA. The CDR3 is CASSLAPTTAGRNIQYF. The CDR3 DNA reads as TGTGCCAGCAGCTTAGCTCCCACAACCGCGGGCAGGAACATTCAGTACTTC.

This clone appeared a single time. The chain carries TRBV27 and TRBJ1-5; D is ambiguous. Germline CDR1 reads MNHEY; CDR2 reads SMNVEV (reference sequence). V was shortened by 2 bases and J by 4 bases, with 12 bases between the two germline ends. This CDR3 comprises 15 residues. CDR3 loop: CASSLRWLGNQPQHF. The DNA of the CDR3 is TGTGCCAGCAGTTTAAGGTGGCTGGGTAATCAGCCCCAGCATTTT.

This clone was recorded only once. The chain recombines TRBV5-8 with TRBJ1-1, with 8 bases aligning to TRBD1. Germline V gene lookup returns CDR1 SGHTS and CDR2 YDEGEE. The junction had 3 bases not matched to a gene; V was cut back by 3 bases and J by 5 bases. CDR3 length: 13 residues. CDR3 residues: CASSYDRGTEAFF. The CDR3 region has the DNA TGTGCCAGCAGCTACGACAGGGGAACTGAAGCTTTCTTT. The full variable domain, its missing parts supplied by reference TRBV5-8 and TRBJ1-1, is EAGVTQSPTHLIKTRGQQATLRCSPISGHTSVYWYQQALGLGLQFLLWYDEGEERNRGNFPPRFSGRQFPNYSSELNVNALELEDSALYLCASSYDRGTEAFFGQGTRLTVV.

The chain couples TRBV5-6 to TRBJ1-1, with a weak D call TRBD1 (5 bases). Trimming left V 1 base short and J 8 bases short, with 15 bases between. The CDR3 runs to 14 residues. Germline loops: CDR1 SGHDT, CDR2 YYEEEE. The CDR3 region is CASSLRGKFGEAFF. As DNA, the CDR3 is TGTGCCAGCAGCTTGCGGGGGAAATTCGGGGAAGCTTTCTTT.

V usage is TRBV27 and J usage is TRBJ1-2; the match to TRBD1 covers 8 bases. Trimming cost V 6 bases and J 3 bases; bases outside gene matches: 9. The CDR3 loop spans 15 amino acids. CDR1 is MNHEY and CDR2 is SMNVEV in the germline V gene (reference sequence). CDR3 region: CASSSPGQGHYGYTF. The DNA of the CDR3 is TGTGCCAGCAGCTCACCTGGACAGGGTCACTATGGCTACACCTTC.